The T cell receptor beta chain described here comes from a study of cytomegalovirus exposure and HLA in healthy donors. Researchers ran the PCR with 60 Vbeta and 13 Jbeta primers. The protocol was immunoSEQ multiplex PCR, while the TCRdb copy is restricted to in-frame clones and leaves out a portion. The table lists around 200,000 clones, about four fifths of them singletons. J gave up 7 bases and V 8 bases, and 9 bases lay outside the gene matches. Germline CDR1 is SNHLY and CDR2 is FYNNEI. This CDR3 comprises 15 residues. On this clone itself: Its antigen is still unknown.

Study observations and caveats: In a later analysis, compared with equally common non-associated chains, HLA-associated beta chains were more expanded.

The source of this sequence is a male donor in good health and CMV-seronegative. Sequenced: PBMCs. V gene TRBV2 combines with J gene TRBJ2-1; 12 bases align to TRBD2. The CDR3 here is CASDSTGTSGNEQFF. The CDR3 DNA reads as TGTGCCAGCGATTCGACTGGGACTAGCGGGAATGAGCAGTTCTTC.